A single sample is the source of the 28 T cell receptor beta chains below, sequenced in a study of cytomegalovirus exposure and HLA in healthy donors. A multiplex PCR was run with 60 Vbeta primers and 13 Jbeta primers. Repertoires were generated with immunoSEQ multiplex PCR, while TCRdb's copy carries only in-frame clones and drops some. Of around 120,000 clones in the sample, 65% are singletons; the top ten hold approximately 3.8%. Material: PBMCs. The receptor set was obtained from a young man in good health and CMV-seropositive.

The gene calls are TRBV18 and TRBJ1-4; the match to TRBD1 covers 8 bases. After removal of 3 bases from V and 6 bases from J, the junction contained 6 bases not matched to a gene. Germline CDR1 reads KGHSH; CDR2 reads LQKENI. The CDR3 is 15 residues long. CDR3: CASSPNRGGDEKLFF. The CDR3, as DNA: TGTGCCAGCTCACCCAACAGGGGGGGCGATGAAAAACTGTTTTTT.

This clone has only a few counts. This chain joins TRBV5-1 and TRBJ1-4; TRBD1 might be the D (6 bases). V was shortened by 4 bases and J by 4 bases, with 14 bases between the two germline ends. In germline, CDR1 is SGHRS, CDR2 YFSETQ. The CDR3 loop spans 15 amino acids. The CDR3 DNA reads as TGCGCCAGCAGCCCCTTCGGACAGAATAATGAAAAACTGTTTTTT. Its protein is CASSPFGQNNEKLFF.

The chain combines TRBV6-5 with TRBJ1-1; D is undetermined. Trimming cost V 2 bases and J 11 bases, with 9 bases left between them. The CDR3 has 11 residues. Looked up from germline, CDR1 is MNHEY and CDR2 is SVGAGI. CDR3 DNA: TGTGCCAGCAGTTACGGGCCAACCGCTTTCTTT. This codes for CASSYGPTAFF.

The rearrangement links TRBV19 to TRBJ1-6; weak D call: TRBD1 (5 bases). The CDR3 totals 15 residues. Germline V CDR1 and CDR2: LNHDA, SQIVND (reference sequence). V was cut by 2 bases and J by 7 bases, with 12 bases left in between. The CDR3 nucleotides read TGTGCCAGTAGTATAATGGCGGGGGGGAATTCACCCCTCCACTTT. The encoded protein is CASSIMAGGNSPLHF.

This chain uses TRBV28 with TRBJ1-5; 8 bases align to TRBD1. Germline CDR1 MDHEN, CDR2 SYDVKM. The CDR3 is 19 amino acids. V was clipped by 1 base and J by 2 bases; unmatched bases: 13. The CDR3 region has the DNA TGTGCCAGCAGTTTATTAGGGATAAGGCCGGGACAGGGCAATCAGCCCCAGCATTTT. This translates into CASSLLGIRPGQGNQPQHF.

The rearrangement uses TRBV9 and TRBJ1-6; 8 bases align to TRBD1. From germline, CDR1 is SGDLS and CDR2 YYNGEE. The CDR3 consists of 13 residues. With V trimmed by 0 bases and J by 11 bases, 1 base remained unmatched. CDR3 coding DNA: TGTGCCAGCAGCGTAGACAGGGGGGCACCCCTCCACTTT. Protein: CASSVDRGAPLHF.

For this clone: An end of the junction does not agree with germline; a read error may underlie this. In DNA form, the CDR3 reads TGTGCCACCGGCCAGGGGACAGGGACCAAAAACAGTCAGTACTTC. Translating gives CATGQGTGTKNSQYF. J is TRBJ2-4 and V is TRBV6-6, with 9 bases matching TRBD1. Germline assignment: CDR1 MNHNY and CDR2 SVGAGI (reference sequence). The CDR3 contains 15 residues.

This clone was seen only a few times. V is TRBV30 and J is TRBJ2-3; TRBD2 is a possible D gene (5 bases). Trimming cost V 1 base and J 7 bases, with 6 bases left between them. Germline V gene data show CDR1 as GTSNPN and CDR2 as SVGIG (reference sequence). The CDR3 spans 11 residues. CDR3 sequence: CAWSGGNTQYF. The CDR3, as DNA: TGTGCCTGGAGTGGAGGGAATACGCAGTATTTT.

The rearrangement links TRBV5-4 to TRBJ2-2; maybe TRBD2 (5 bases). Per germline, CDR1 SGHNT and CDR2 YYREEE (reference sequence). Trimming pared 4 bases from V and 4 bases from J, leaving 8 bases between. This CDR3 has 13 amino acids. This CDR3 reads CASSPAVTGELFF. The CDR3 region has the DNA TGTGCCAGCAGCCCAGCGGTCACCGGGGAGCTGTTTTTT.

The sample holds a few counts of this clone. The rearrangement uses TRBV6-5 and TRBJ1-6; D unresolved. V shed 8 bases and J shed 4 bases, with 12 bases lying between them. This CDR3 has 14 amino acids. In germline, CDR1 is MNHEY, CDR2 SVGAGI. CDR3 region: CASWSSGYNSPLHF. CDR3 DNA: TGTGCCAGCTGGTCGTCAGGATATAATTCACCCCTCCACTTT.

This clone turned up a few times. At one end the junction does not follow the germline gene, possibly because of a read error. The gene calls are TRBV7-2 and TRBJ1-2; 11 bases map to TRBD1. There are 13 residues in the CDR3. Germline assignment: CDR1 SGHTA and CDR2 FQGNSA. The CDR3: CASSPRDRGGLTF. CDR3 nucleotide sequence: TGTGCCAGCAGCCCCCGGGACAGGGGGGGCCTAACTTTC.

The chain recombines TRBV15 with TRBJ1-5, with 9 bases fitting TRBD1. The length of the CDR3 is 13 residues. Germline lookup yields CDR1 LNHNV and CDR2 YYDKDF (reference sequence). The J segment lost 7 bases and the V segment lost 5 bases, leaving 3 bases of the junction unmatched. CDR3 in amino acids: CATSSQGAQPQHF. The CDR3 DNA sequence: TGTGCCACCAGCTCACAGGGGGCACAGCCCCAGCATTTT. Full variable domain (outside the CDR3, taken from reference TRBV15 and TRBJ1-5): DAMVIQNPRYQVTQFGKPVTLSCSQTLNHNVMYWYQQKSSQAPKLLFHYYDKDFNNEADTPDNFQSRRPNTSFCFLDIRSPGLGDTAMYLCATSSQGAQPQHFGDGTRLSIL.

J is TRBJ1-4 and V is TRBV4-1; D ambiguous. Between the trimmed V and J ends, which lost 7 bases and 0 bases, there was a span of 18 bases. From germline, CDR1 is MGHRA and CDR2 YSYEKL. This CDR3 is 17 amino acids long. Here the CDR3 reads CASTYRALRATNEKLFF. The DNA for the CDR3 is TGCGCCAGCACCTATCGTGCCCTGAGAGCAACTAATGAAAAACTGTTTTTT.

This sequence joins TRBV5-4 and TRBJ1-2; D unclear. Germline V gives CDR1 SGHNT, CDR2 YYREEE (reference sequence). The V end was cut by 3 bases, the J end by 5 bases, with 17 bases between. The CDR3 contains 15 residues. CDR3 region: CASSSRLGGGYGYTF. In DNA, the CDR3 is TGTGCCAGCAGCTCTAGGCTGGGTGGAGGGTATGGCTACACCTTC.

V gene TRBV19 combines with J gene TRBJ1-6, with TRBD1 identical over 7 bases. In germline, CDR1 is LNHDA, CDR2 SQIVND (reference sequence). Trimming cost V 1 base and J 10 bases; bases outside gene matches: 4. The CDR3 extends over 14 amino acids. The CDR3 region is CASSIAQGVSPLHF. CDR3 nucleotide sequence: TGTGCCAGTAGTATAGCTCAGGGGGTCTCACCCCTCCACTTT.

This rearrangement joins TRBV11-3 to TRBJ2-3; maybe TRBD1 (6 bases). The germline V and J ends were trimmed by 5 bases and 2 bases, with 17 bases remaining between them. The CDR3 is 16 residues long. From germline, CDR1 is SGHNT and CDR2 YENEEA. The CDR3 loop is CASSVTGSRATDTQYF. The CDR3 region has the DNA TGTGCCAGCAGCGTAACAGGGTCAAGGGCCACAGATACGCAGTATTTT.

J is TRBJ2-7 and V is TRBV5-1; tentative D call: TRBD2 (6 bases). Germline CDR1 is SGHRS and CDR2 is YFSETQ. The CDR3 covers 14 residues. Trimming took 2 bases from V and 0 from J, leaving 9 bases between them. CDR3: CASSFSGSSYEQYF. The CDR3 bases are TGCGCCAGCAGCTTTAGCGGCAGCTCCTACGAGCAGTACTTC.

In its sample, this clone was seen once. The chain carries TRBV2 and TRBJ1-2; TRBD1 matches 8 bases. Looked up from germline, CDR1 is SNHLY and CDR2 is FYNNEI. V was clipped by 7 bases and J by 4 bases; unmatched bases: 5. CDR3 size: 13 residues. CDR3 DNA: TGTGCCAGCACCAGGGGGCGCGGCTATGGCTACACCTTC. Protein product: CASTRGRGYGYTF.

This clone was detected a few times. The chain employs TRBV19 and TRBJ1-1; D is perhaps TRBD1 (5 bases). From germline, CDR1 is LNHDA and CDR2 SQIVND (reference sequence). With 7 bases removed from V and 2 bases from J, the gap between germline ends came to 11 bases. This CDR3 is 13 amino acids long. CDR3 DNA: TGTGCCAGTACTAGTAGGGGAAACACTGAAGCTTTCTTT. The encoded protein is CASTSRGNTEAFF. The entire variable domain, with the rest obtained from reference TRBV19 and TRBJ1-1, is as follows: DGGITQSPKYLFRKEGQNVTLSCEQNLNHDAMYWYRQDPGQGLRLIYYSQIVNDFQKGDIAEGYSVSREKKESFPLTVTSAQKNPTAFYLCASTSRGNTEAFFGQGTRLTVV.

The rearrangement links TRBV6-6 to TRBJ1-1; D is perhaps TRBD1 (5 bases). The germline V gene encodes CDR1 MNHNY and CDR2 SVGAGI (reference sequence). V was clipped by 6 bases and J by 11 bases, with 16 bases between them. This CDR3 is 12 amino acids long. The CDR3 here is CASSHAGGAAFF. The CDR3 DNA is TGTGCCAGCAGCCACGCGGGGGGTGCCGCTTTCTTT.

The gene calls are TRBV13 and TRBJ2-3; no clear D gene. Germline CDR1 is PRHDT and CDR2 is FYEKMQ (reference sequence). Trimming left V 0 bases short and J 0 bases short, with 7 bases between. The CDR3 sequence is 15 residues long. The CDR3, as DNA: TGTGCCAGCAGCTTAGGTTTTCCTAGCACAGATACGCAGTATTTT. Translation gives CASSLGFPSTDTQYF.

The gene calls are TRBV5-6 and TRBJ2-1; maybe TRBD1 (6 bases). The CDR3 length is 15 residues. The V end lost 4 bases, the J end lost 0 bases, and 11 bases lay between the germline ends. Germline CDR1 SGHDT, CDR2 YYEEEE. The CDR3: CASSPGHSSYNEQFF. The CDR3 coding sequence is TGTGCCAGCAGCCCGGGACACAGCTCCTACAATGAGCAGTTCTTC.

The V call is TRBV6-1, the J call TRBJ2-7; D is perhaps TRBD1 (6 bases). The V gene's germline CDR1 is MNHNS and CDR2 SASEGT. The CDR3 is 15 residues long. Trimming stripped 4 bases from V and 3 bases from J, with 16 bases between. The CDR3 sequence: CASSARTENHYEQYF. In nucleotides, the CDR3 is TGTGCCAGCAGTGCCAGGACAGAGAACCACTACGAGCAGTACTTC.

J is TRBJ2-5 and V is TRBV5-4; the match to TRBD1 covers 7 bases. Near its end, the DNA agrees better with TRBJ2-7, so the J call may be wrong. This CDR3 is 16 amino acids long. In germline, CDR1 is SGHNT, CDR2 YYREEE (reference sequence). Written as DNA, the CDR3 is TGTGCCAGCAGCGGCCCTAACAGGGGACCCTCCTACGAGCAGTACTTC. Translating it yields CASSGPNRGPSYEQYF.

V is TRBV7-2 and J is TRBJ2-7; a weak D match, TRBD2 (5 bases). CDR1 is SGHTA and CDR2 is FQGNSA in the germline V gene. The CDR3 has 14 residues. The V and J ends lost 5 bases and 1 base respectively, with 12 bases between them. The DNA of the CDR3 is TGTGCCAGCAGCCCCCTAAGGGAGTCCTACGAGCAGTACTTC. This sequence encodes CASSPLRESYEQYF.

The CDR3 DNA is TGTGCCAGCAGCTTAGGTCTGGACAGGGCTTCCTACGAGCAGTACTTC. It yields the protein CASSLGLDRASYEQYF. This rearrangement joins TRBV11-2 to TRBJ2-7; 8 bases map to TRBD1. Germline assignment: CDR1 SGHAT and CDR2 FQNNGV. The CDR3 covers 16 residues. The V gene end was trimmed by 1 base and the J gene end by 1 base; junction bases not matched to a gene: 6.

The CDR3 DNA follows: TGTGCCAGCAACCGGGGGGACGTTAACTATGGCTACACCTTC. This translates into CASNRGDVNYGYTF. The chain is built from TRBV21-1 and TRBJ1-2. TRBV21-1 is assigned pseudogene status. The CDR3 consists of 14 residues.

There are a few counts of this clone. V gene TRBV27 combines with J gene TRBJ2-7, with 11 bases lining up with TRBD1. The CDR3 extends over 13 amino acids. Looked up from germline, CDR1 is MNHEY and CDR2 is SMNVEV (reference sequence). The V segment lost 8 bases and the J segment 3 bases; nucleotides outside the gene matches: 3. This CDR3 reads CASVGTGGYEQYF. Here the CDR3 DNA reads TGTGCCAGCGTGGGGACAGGGGGCTACGAGCAGTACTTC.